Sequencing of this T cell receptor (beta chain) was carried out in a study of T cell responses to AZD1222 COVID-19 vaccine. Findings and caveats of the study: The study found vaccine-associated CD4 TCRs spanning spike, dominant at 160-218 and 743-854. The study identified only five to seven AZD1222 recipients as seropositive at baseline. The donor group comprised mostly white British people and more females; the analysis possibly underestimated clonal diversity.

The data were produced by immunoSEQ multiplex PCR, yet TCRdb's version contains in-frame clones alone and is incomplete. The sample has 200,000 to 250,000 clones; 85% to 95% are singletons. CDR1 is SGHRS and CDR2 is YFSETQ in the germline V gene. The CDR3 sequence is 14 residues long. V dropped 4 bases and J dropped 3 bases, with 10 bases sitting between them. On this clone itself: Its antigen is not identified.

The origin of this receptor is an adult in good health. The chain has TRBV5-1 and TRBJ1-4; the D is unclear. The starting material was peripheral blood, obtained on day 0 of MenACWY control vaccination. The DNA for the CDR3 is TGCGCCAGCAGCGAGGACGGCGCTAATGAAAAACTGTTTTTT. It specifies CASSEDGANEKLFF.